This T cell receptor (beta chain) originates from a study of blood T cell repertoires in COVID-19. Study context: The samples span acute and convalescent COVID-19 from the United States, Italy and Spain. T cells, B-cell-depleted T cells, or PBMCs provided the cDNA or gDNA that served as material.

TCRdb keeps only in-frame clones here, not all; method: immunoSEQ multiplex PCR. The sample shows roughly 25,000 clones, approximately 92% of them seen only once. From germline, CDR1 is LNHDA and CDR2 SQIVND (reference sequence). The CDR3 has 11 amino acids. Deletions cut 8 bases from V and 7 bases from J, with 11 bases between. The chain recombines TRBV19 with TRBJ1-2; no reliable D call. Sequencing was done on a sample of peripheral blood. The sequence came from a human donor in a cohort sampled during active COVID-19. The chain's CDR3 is CASHFAGGYTF. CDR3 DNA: TGTGCCAGTCACTTCGCTGGTGGCTACACCTTC.